This T cell receptor (beta chain) was captured by sequencing in a study of PD-1 blockade in mismatch repair-deficient tumors. Background on the study: Patients had over ten mismatch repair-deficient cancer types and were previously treated and progressing. Points from the study as a whole: Tumor-resident clones, often absent from pretreatment blood, expanded after pembrolizumab and then contracted.

Trimming left V 4 bases short and J 1 base short, with 13 bases between. Germline V gene data show CDR1 as WNHNN and CDR2 as SYGVQD (reference sequence). The CDR3 totals 15 residues. Note on this clone: Its antigen is undetermined.

Method: immunoSEQ multiplex PCR; TCRdb's copy keeps in-frame clones and lacks some. There are about 130,000 clones in the sample; 88% occur only once, and 10% to 15% lies in the top ten. PCR or immunohistochemistry showed mismatch repair deficiency in every enrolled patient. The TCR-sequenced patients were a few responders to pembrolizumab. The source of this sequence is an adult with mismatch repair-deficient cancer. The V and J genes are TRBV10-1 and TRBJ1-1, with TRBD1 as a possible D gene (6 bases). This specimen consisted of peripheral blood, obtained approximately 72 weeks after starting pembrolizumab. CDR3 sequence reads: CASSALEGENTEAFF. Written as DNA, the CDR3 is TGCGCCAGCAGTGCCCTTGAGGGGGAGAACACTGAAGCTTTCTTT.